What follows are 14 T cell receptor beta chains derived from one specimen sequenced in a study of T cells in Graves' hyperthyroidism and ophthalmopathy. From RNA transcripts, TCR beta CDR3 regions were amplified. The TCR CDR3 first-round RT-PCR relied on the HTBI primer set. TCRdb reprocessed the multiplex PCR reads with MiXCR, giving one entry per CDR3 protein. The table records approximately 430,000 distinct CDR3 sequences, approximately 14% of them present only once. Sequenced input: blood. These receptors were collected from a woman aged 18-29 years with Graves' hyperthyroidism.

V usage is TRBV7-3 and J usage is TRBJ2-3, with TRBD1 matching over 9 bases. This CDR3 has 16 amino acids. The trim removed 1 base at V and 4 bases at J, leaving 6 bases unmatched. Germline-derived CDR1 and CDR2 are SGHTA and FQGTGA. As DNA, the CDR3 is TGTGCCAGCAGCTTAATGGACAGGGGAGGCCCAGATACGCAGTATTTT. This gives the protein CASSLMDRGGPDTQYF.

Note on this clonotype: Just one base apart from a much larger clone, this may be a read error. This chain uses TRBV6-4 with TRBJ1-5; the match to TRBD1 covers 10 bases. The germline V gene has CDR1 MRHNA and CDR2 SNTAGT. The CDR3 runs to 16 residues. The V gene end was trimmed by 6 bases and the J gene end by 3 bases; junction bases not matched to a gene: 8. CDR3 nucleotides: TGTGCCAGCAGCGACAGGGGGCCTTATAACAATCAGCCCCAGCATTTT. Its protein product is CASSDRGPYNNQPQHF.

The chain employs TRBV3-1 and TRBJ1-6, with D perhaps TRBD1 (6 bases). CDR1 LGHDT and CDR2 YNNKEL come from the germline V gene (reference sequence). The V end was cut by 4 bases, the J end by 3 bases, with 19 bases between. This CDR3 comprises 18 residues. Here the CDR3 reads CASSPRAGAGGYNSPLHF. DNA of the CDR3: TGTGCCAGCAGCCCCAGAGCGGGGGCGGGGGGCTATAATTCACCCCTCCACTTT.

This clonotype has ten or more counts. The rearrangement joins TRBV11-2 to TRBJ2-1, with no clear D. Germline CDR1 reads SGHAT; CDR2 reads FQNNGV. The CDR3 is 16 amino acids. Between the trimmed V and J ends, which lost 1 base and 8 bases, there was a span of 18 bases. The CDR3 region is CASSLVWYRWSHEQFF. The CDR3 region has the DNA TGTGCCAGCAGCTTAGTTTGGTACCGGTGGTCTCATGAGCAGTTCTTC.

Many counts were recorded for this clonotype. The DNA of the CDR3 is TGTGCCAGCAGCCACGGACTAGCGGGGGATGACGAGCAGTACTTC. It specifies CASSHGLAGDDEQYF. The chain employs TRBV7-3 and TRBJ2-7; TRBD2 matches at 13 bases. From germline, CDR1 is SGHTA and CDR2 FQGTGA. The CDR3 runs 15 residues. Germline trimming cut 5 bases from V and 5 bases from J; bases unmatched to any gene: 6. The variable domain in full, with the rest retrieved from reference TRBV7-3 and TRBJ2-7, is GAGVSQTPSNKVTEKGKYVELRCDPISGHTALYWYRQSLGQGPEFLIYFQGTGAADDSGLPNDRFFAVRPEGSVSTLKIQRTERGDSAVYLCASSHGLAGDDEQYFGPGTRLTVT.

J is TRBJ2-1 and V is TRBV6-2 or TRBV6-3; D uncertain. This CDR3 spans 15 amino acids. The V and J ends lost 6 bases and 6 bases respectively, with 18 bases between them. From germline, CDR1 is MNHEY and CDR2 SVGEGT. CDR3 amino acids: CASSRGLVSLNEQFF. CDR3 in DNA: TGTGCCAGCAGCCGAGGTCTAGTTTCCCTCAATGAGCAGTTCTTC.

This clonotype was seen ten or more times. V is TRBV14 and J is TRBJ1-5; TRBD1 is a possible D gene (6 bases). The length of the CDR3 is 13 residues. V was shortened by 4 bases and J by 7 bases, with 11 bases between the two germline ends. Germline values: CDR1 SGHDN, CDR2 FVKESK. The CDR3 reads CASSRGGAQPQHF. DNA for the CDR3: TGTGCCAGCAGCCGAGGGGGGGCCCAGCCCCAGCATTTT.

This clonotype was recorded once. Given a much more abundant clone one base away, this may be a read error. The J gene is TRBJ1-5, the V gene TRBV7-9; D unresolved. The germline CDR1 and CDR2 sequences are SEHNR and FQNEAQ (reference sequence). V shed 0 bases and J shed 3 bases, with 6 bases lying between them. The CDR3 totals 14 residues. As DNA, the CDR3 is TGTGCCAGCAGCTTAGCAGGGTACAATCAGCCCCAGCATTTT. As protein: CASSLAGYNQPQHF. The variable domain in full, with the rest retrieved from reference TRBV7-9 and TRBJ1-5, is DTGVSQNPRHKITKRGQNVTFRCDPISEHNRLYWYRQTLGQGPEFLTYFQNEAQLEKSRLLSDRFSAERPKGSFSTLEIQRTEQGDSAMYLCASSLAGYNQPQHFGDGTRLSIL.

This clonotype has at least ten counts. This chain uses TRBV11-3 with TRBJ2-3; 10 bases map to TRBD2. CDR1 and CDR2 from the germline V gene are SGHNT and YENEEA. The V segment lost 6 bases and the J segment 6 bases; nucleotides outside the gene matches: 12. The CDR3 consists of 16 residues. DNA for the CDR3: TGTGCCAGCAGTCAGGCCCCAGCGGGAGGGTTGGATACGCAGTATTTT. Protein: CASSQAPAGGLDTQYF.

Many counts were recorded for this clonotype. The CDR3 region is CASSGTSGSNTGELFF. CDR3 sequence (DNA): TGTGCCAGCAGCGGGACTAGCGGTTCGAACACCGGGGAGCTGTTTTTT. The rearrangement uses TRBV6-1 and TRBJ2-2; TRBD2 agrees at 11 bases. The CDR3 covers 16 residues. Trimming removed 6 bases from V and 0 bases from J; junction bases left unmatched: 3. Per germline, CDR1 MNHNS and CDR2 SASEGT.

In this sample, this clonotype turned up many times. The chain combines TRBV2 with TRBJ2-7, with 9 bases matching TRBD1. The length of the CDR3 is 13 residues. Germline CDR1 reads SNHLY; CDR2 reads FYNNEI. V lost 7 bases, J lost 5 bases, and 6 bases stayed unmatched. This chain's CDR3 is CASKGQGSHEQYF. CDR3 bases: TGTGCCAGCAAAGGACAGGGGTCCCACGAGCAGTACTTC.

This clonotype was observed at least ten times. The V call is TRBV9, the J call TRBJ2-5; D is unclear. Trimming removed 4 bases from V and 7 bases from J, with 14 bases in between. The CDR3 is 13 residues long. In germline, CDR1 is SGDLS, CDR2 YYNGEE. The CDR3 DNA follows: TGTGCCAGCAGCCCCCGGGCCCCGGGGACCCAGTACTTC. Its protein is CASSPRAPGTQYF.

This clonotype was detected ten times or more. The chain is built from TRBV12-3 or TRBV12-4 and TRBJ2-3; 8 nucleotides align to TRBD2. V shed 6 bases, J shed 6 bases, and the junction held 11 bases outside the gene matches. The CDR3 sequence is 15 residues long. CDR3 coding DNA: TGTGCCAGCAGCCAAGTCCGGGAGGGAACCGATACGCAGTATTTT. It translates to CASSQVREGTDTQYF.

At least ten counts were recorded for this clonotype. The chain links TRBV20-1 to TRBJ1-2; maybe TRBD1 (5 bases). With 0 bases removed from V and 5 bases from J, the gap between germline ends came to 10 bases. This CDR3 comprises 13 residues. CDR1 DFQATT and CDR2 SNEGSKA come from the germline V gene (reference sequence). CDR3 amino acids: CSARDAGRYGYTF. The CDR3 coding sequence is TGCAGTGCTAGAGATGCAGGGAGGTATGGCTACACCTTC.